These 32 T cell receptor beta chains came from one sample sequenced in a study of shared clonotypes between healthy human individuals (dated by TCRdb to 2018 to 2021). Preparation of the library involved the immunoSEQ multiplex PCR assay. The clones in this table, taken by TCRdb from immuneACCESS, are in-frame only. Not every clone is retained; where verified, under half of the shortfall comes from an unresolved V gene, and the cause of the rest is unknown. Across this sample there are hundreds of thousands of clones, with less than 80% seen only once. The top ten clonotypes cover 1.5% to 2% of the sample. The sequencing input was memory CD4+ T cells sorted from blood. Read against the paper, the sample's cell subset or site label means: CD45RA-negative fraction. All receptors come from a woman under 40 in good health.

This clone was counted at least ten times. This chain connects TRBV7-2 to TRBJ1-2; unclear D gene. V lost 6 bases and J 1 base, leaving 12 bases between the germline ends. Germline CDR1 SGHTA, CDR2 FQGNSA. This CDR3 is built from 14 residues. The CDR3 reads CASSGQRDNYGYTF. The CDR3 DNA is TGTGCCAGCAGTGGGCAACGTGATAACTATGGCTACACCTTC.

The CDR3 loop reads CASISQGASDTQYF. The CDR3, as DNA: TGTGCCAGCATCTCACAGGGGGCGTCAGATACGCAGTATTTT. The chain has TRBV2 and TRBJ2-3, with 9 bases identical to TRBD1. Per the germline V gene, CDR1 is SNHLY and CDR2 is FYNNEI. The CDR3 is 14 amino acids. Germline trimming cut 7 bases from V and 4 bases from J; bases unmatched to any gene: 6.

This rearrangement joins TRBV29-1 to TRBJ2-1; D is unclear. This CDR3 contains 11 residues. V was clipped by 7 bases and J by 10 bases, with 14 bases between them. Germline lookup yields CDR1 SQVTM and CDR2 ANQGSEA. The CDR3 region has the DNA TGCAGCGCCCGTCAGGAAAGGGAGCAGTTCTTC. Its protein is CSARQEREQFF.

The DNA for the CDR3 is TGCGCCAGCAGCTCACAACCGGAGTCAACTAATGAAAAACTGTTTTTT. This codes for CASSSQPESTNEKLFF. J is TRBJ1-4 and V is TRBV5-1; D gene ambiguous. This CDR3 spans 16 amino acids. Germline-derived CDR1 and CDR2 are SGHRS and YFSETQ. Trimming shortened V by 3 bases and J by 0 bases, and 12 bases separated the two germline ends.

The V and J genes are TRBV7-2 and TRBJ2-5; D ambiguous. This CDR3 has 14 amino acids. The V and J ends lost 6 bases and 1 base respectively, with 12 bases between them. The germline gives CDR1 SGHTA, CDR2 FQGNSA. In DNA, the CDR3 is TGTGCCAGCAGTTCCAGACTTATCCAAGAGACCCAGTACTTC. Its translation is CASSSRLIQETQYF.

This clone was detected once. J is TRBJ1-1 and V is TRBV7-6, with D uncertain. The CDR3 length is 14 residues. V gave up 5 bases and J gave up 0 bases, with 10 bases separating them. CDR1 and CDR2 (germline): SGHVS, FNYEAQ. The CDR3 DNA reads TGTGCCAGCAGCCCAAGCGTCATGAACACTGAAGCTTTCTTT. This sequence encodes CASSPSVMNTEAFF.

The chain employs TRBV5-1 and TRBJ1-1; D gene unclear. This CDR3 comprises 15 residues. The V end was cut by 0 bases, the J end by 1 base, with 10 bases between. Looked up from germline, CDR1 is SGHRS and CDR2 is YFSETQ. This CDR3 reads CASSLDEVGNTEAFF. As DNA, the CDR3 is TGCGCCAGCAGCTTGGACGAGGTGGGGAACACTGAAGCTTTCTTT.

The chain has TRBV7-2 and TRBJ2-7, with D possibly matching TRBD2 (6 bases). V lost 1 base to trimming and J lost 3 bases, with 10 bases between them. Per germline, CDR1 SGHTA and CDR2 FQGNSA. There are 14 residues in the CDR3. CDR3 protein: CASSLGLANYEQYF. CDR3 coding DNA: TGTGCCAGCAGCTTAGGCCTAGCGAACTACGAGCAGTACTTC.

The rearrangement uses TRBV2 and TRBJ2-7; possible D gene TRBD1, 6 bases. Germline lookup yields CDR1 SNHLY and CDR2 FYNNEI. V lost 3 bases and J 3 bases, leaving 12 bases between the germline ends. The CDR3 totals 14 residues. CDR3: CASSDRVGGYEQYF. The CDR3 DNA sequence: TGTGCCAGCAGTGATAGGGTAGGGGGCTACGAGCAGTACTTC.

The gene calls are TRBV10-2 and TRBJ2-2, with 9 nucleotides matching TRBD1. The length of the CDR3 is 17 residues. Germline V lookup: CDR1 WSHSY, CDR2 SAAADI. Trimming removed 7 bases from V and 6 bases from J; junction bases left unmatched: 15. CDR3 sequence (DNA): TGCGCCAGCACCGTCAGTCCGGGACAGGGAAATGCCGGGGAGCTGTTTTTT. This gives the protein CASTVSPGQGNAGELFF.

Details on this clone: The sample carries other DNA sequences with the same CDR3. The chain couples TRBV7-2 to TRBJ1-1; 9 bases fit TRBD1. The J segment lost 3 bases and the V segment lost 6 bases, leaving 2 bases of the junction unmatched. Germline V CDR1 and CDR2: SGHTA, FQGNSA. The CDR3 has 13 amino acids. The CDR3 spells CASSRQGDTEAFF. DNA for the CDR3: TGTGCCAGCAGTCGACAGGGGGACACTGAAGCTTTCTTT.

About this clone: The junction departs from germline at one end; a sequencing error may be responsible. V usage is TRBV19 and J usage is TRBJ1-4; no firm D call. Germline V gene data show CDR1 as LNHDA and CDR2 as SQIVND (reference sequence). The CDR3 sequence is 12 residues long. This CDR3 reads CPWPPRKRKLFF. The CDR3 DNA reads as TGCCCCTGGCCGCCTCGAAAGCGGAAACTGTTTTTT.

CDR3 sequence reads: CAWRPGRDAEQFF. CDR3 nucleotide sequence: TGTGCCTGGAGACCGGGGAGGGACGCTGAGCAGTTCTTC. The V and J genes are TRBV30 and TRBJ2-1; 7 nucleotides align to TRBD2. Trimming at V came to 3 bases and at J to 9 bases, leaving 8 bases not matched to a gene. The CDR3 has 13 residues. Germline V gene sequence: CDR1 GTSNPN, CDR2 SVGIG (reference sequence). The full variable domain, completed using reference TRBV30 and TRBJ2-1, is SQTIHQWPATLVQPVGSPLSLECTVEGTSNPNLYWYRQAAGRGLQLLFYSVGIGQISSEVPQNLSASRPQDRQFILSSKKLLLSDSGFYLCAWRPGRDAEQFFGPGTRLTVL.

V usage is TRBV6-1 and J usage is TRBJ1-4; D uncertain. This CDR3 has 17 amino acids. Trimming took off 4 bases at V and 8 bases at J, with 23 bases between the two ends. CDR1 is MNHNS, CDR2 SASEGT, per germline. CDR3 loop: CASSAIWGSTEIEKLFF. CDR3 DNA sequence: TGTGCCAGCAGTGCGATATGGGGATCCACCGAAATCGAAAAACTGTTTTTT.

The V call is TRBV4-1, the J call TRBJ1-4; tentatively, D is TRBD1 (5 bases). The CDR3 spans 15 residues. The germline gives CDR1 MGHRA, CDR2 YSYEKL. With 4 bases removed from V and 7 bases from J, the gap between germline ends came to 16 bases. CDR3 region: CASSRTGTESEKLFF. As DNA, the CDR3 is TGCGCCAGCAGCCGAACCGGGACCGAGAGTGAAAAACTGTTTTTT.

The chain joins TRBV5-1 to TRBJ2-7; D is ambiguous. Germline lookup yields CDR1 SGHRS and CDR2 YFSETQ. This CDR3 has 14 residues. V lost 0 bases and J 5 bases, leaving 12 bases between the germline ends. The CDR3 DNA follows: TGCGCCAGCAGCTTGGATGGACCCGCAGACGAGCAGTACTTC. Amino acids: CASSLDGPADEQYF.

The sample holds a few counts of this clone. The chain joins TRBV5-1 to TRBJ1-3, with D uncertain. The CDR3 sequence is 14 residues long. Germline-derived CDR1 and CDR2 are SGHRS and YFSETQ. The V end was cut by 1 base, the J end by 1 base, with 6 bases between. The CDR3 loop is CASSLSDSGNTIYF. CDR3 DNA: TGCGCCAGCAGCTTGAGCGATTCTGGAAACACCATATATTTT.

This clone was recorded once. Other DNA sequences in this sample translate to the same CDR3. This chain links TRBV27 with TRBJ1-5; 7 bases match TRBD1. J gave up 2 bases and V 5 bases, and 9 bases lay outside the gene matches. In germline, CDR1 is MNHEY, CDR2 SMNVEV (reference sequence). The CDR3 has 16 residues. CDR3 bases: TGTGCCAGCAGTGCCCGGACAGGCCGGGGCAATCAGCCCCAGCATTTT. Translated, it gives CASSARTGRGNQPQHF.

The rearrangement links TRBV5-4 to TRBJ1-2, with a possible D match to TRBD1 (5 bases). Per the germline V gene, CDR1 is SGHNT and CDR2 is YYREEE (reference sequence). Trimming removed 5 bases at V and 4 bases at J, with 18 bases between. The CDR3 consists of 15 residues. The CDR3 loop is CASRPGGGSVYGYTF. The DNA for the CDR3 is TGTGCCAGCAGACCCGGGGGGGGTTCCGTCTATGGCTACACCTTC.

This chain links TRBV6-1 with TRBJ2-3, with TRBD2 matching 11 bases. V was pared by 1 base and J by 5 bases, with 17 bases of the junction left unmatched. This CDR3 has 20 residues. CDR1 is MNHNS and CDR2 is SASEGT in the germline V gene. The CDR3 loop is CASSEGQRSGRALVRDTQYF. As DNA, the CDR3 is TGTGCCAGCAGTGAAGGGCAGCGTAGCGGGAGGGCCCTCGTAAGAGATACGCAGTATTTT.

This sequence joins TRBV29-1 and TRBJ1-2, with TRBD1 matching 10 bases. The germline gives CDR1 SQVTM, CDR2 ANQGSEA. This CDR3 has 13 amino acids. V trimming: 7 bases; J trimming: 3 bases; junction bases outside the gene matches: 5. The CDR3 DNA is TGCAGCGCGGGACAGGGGATTGACTATGGCTACACCTTC. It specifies CSAGQGIDYGYTF.

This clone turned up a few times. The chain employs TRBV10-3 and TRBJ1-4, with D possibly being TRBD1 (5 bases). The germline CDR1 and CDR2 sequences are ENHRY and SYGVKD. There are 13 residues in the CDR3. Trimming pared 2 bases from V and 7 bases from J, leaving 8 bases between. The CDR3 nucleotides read TGTGCCATCAGTGAGAGGGGTGGTGAAAAACTGTTTTTT. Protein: CAISERGGEKLFF.

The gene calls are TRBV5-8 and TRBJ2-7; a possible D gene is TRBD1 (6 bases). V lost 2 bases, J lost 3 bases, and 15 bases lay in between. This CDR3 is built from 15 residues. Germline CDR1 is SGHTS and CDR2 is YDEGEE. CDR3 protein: CASSFSARGLYEQYF. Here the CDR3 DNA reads TGTGCCAGCAGCTTTTCCGCCAGGGGTCTCTACGAGCAGTACTTC.

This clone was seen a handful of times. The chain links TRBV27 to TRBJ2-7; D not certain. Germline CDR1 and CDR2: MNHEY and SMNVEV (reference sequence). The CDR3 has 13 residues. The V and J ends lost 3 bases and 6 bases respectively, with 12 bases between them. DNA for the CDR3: TGTGCCAGCAGTTTTTCCCGCGGTCGCGAGCAGTACTTC. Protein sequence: CASSFSRGREQYF.

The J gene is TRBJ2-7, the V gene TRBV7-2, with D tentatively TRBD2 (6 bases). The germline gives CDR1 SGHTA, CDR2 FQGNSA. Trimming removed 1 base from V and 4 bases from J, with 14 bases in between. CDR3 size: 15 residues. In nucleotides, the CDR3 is TGTGCCAGCAGCTTAGGTCCGACGGGAGCTTACGAGCAGTACTTC. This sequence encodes CASSLGPTGAYEQYF.

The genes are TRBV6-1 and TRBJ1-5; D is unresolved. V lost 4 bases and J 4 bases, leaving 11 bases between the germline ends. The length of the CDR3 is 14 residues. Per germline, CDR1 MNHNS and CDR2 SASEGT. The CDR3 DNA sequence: TGTGCCAGCAGTGTTAGGCAGGTGAATCAGCCCCAGCATTTT. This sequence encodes CASSVRQVNQPQHF.

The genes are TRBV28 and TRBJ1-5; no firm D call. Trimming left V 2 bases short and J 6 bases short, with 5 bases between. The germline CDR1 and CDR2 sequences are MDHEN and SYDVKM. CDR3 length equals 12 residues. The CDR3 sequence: CASSLPPQPQHF. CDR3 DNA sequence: TGTGCCAGCAGTTTACCCCCTCAGCCCCAGCATTTT.

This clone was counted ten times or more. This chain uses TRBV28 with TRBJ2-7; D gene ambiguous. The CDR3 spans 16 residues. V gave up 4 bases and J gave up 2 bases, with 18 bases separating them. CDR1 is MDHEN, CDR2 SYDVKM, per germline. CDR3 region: CASSSTEWTRTYEQYF. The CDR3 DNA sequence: TGTGCCAGCAGTTCTACCGAGTGGACGCGAACCTACGAGCAGTACTTC.

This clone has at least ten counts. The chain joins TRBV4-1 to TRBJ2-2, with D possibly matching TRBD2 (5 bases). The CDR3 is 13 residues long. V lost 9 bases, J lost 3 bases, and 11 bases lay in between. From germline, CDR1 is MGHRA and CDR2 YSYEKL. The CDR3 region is CASGELYTGELFF. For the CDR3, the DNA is TGCGCCAGTGGGGAGTTGTACACCGGGGAGCTGTTTTTT.

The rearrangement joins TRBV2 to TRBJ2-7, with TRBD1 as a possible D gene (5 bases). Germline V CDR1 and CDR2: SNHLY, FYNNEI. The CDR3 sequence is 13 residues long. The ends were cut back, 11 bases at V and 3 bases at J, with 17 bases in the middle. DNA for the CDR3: TGTGCCTCAAGCCCCAGGGTCTACTACGAGCAGTACTTC. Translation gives CASSPRVYYEQYF.

The CDR3 region has the DNA TGCGCCAGCAGCAAAGCCCCGGGACAGGGGATCTACGAGCAGTACTTC. Encoded protein: CASSKAPGQGIYEQYF. The rearrangement uses TRBV5-1 and TRBJ2-7; 10 nucleotides match TRBD1. Germline CDR1 SGHRS, CDR2 YFSETQ. CDR3 size: 16 residues. J lost 3 bases, V lost 4 bases, and 10 bases had no gene match.

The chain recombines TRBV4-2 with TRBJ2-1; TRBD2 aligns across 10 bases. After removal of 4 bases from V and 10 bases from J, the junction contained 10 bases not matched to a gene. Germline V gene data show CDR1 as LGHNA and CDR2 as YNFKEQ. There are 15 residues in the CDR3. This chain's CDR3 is CASSPLSGRAEEQFF. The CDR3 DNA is TGTGCCAGCAGCCCGCTAAGCGGGAGGGCCGAGGAGCAGTTCTTC.